This TCR beta chain was recorded in a study of T cell responses to AZD1222 COVID-19 vaccine. Study details: Pooling of second doses given at about 4 or about 12 weeks was done. Notes on the study in general: Spike-specific TCR depth and breadth grew after two AZD1222 doses. Vaccine-associated CD4 TCRs ranged over spike, dominating at 160-218 and 743-854. Females made up more of the donors, who were largely white British, and clonal diversity may have come out too low.

The protocol was immunoSEQ multiplex PCR, while the TCRdb copy is restricted to in-frame clones and leaves out a portion. The table records about 170,000 clones, around nine tenths of them present only once. This CDR3 has 13 residues. Germline V lookup: CDR1 MNHNS, CDR2 SASEGT. As regards this clone: Antigen specificity is unknown. One junction end disagrees with the germline gene, perhaps due to a read error.

The chain employs TRBV6-1 and TRBJ1-1; no clear D. Sequences were derived from peripheral blood, sampled on day 0 of AZD1222 vaccination. This TCR derives from an adult in good health. The CDR3 DNA sequence: TGTGCCAGCAGTGATGGGGAGAACGCTGAAGCTTTCTTT. This gives the protein CASSDGENAEAFF.